These 13 T cell receptor beta chains were sequenced from one sample in a study of blood T cell repertoires in COVID-19. Profiling relied on immunoSEQ multiplex PCR, and the TCRdb table lists in-frame clones only, not all of them. The data hold 75,000 to 100,000 clones, with around nine tenths observed a single time. Sample: peripheral blood. The receptor source for this set is a human donor in a cohort sampled during active COVID-19.

The chain combines TRBV6-5 with TRBJ2-3; 10 positions agree with TRBD2. With 6 bases clipped from V and 3 bases from J, the junction kept 3 bases outside the gene matches. CDR1 MNHEY and CDR2 SVGAGI come from the germline V gene. The CDR3 runs 14 residues. The CDR3 region is CASREGLATDTQYF. The CDR3 nucleotides read TGTGCCAGCAGAGAGGGACTAGCGACAGATACGCAGTATTTT.

This clone was counted a single time. This chain uses TRBV7-2 with TRBJ2-6; 8 bases match TRBD1. After removal of 1 base from V and 1 base from J, the junction contained 3 bases not matched to a gene. The CDR3 is 17 residues long. CDR1 is SGHTA, CDR2 FQGNSA, per germline. The CDR3 DNA follows: TGTGCCAGCAGCTTAGTGACAGGGGCGTCTGGGGCCAACGTCCTGACTTTC. Translated, it gives CASSLVTGASGANVLTF.

This chain uses TRBV7-2 with TRBJ2-3; perhaps TRBD2 as D (6 bases). V lost 5 bases, J lost 4 bases, and 16 bases lay in between. The CDR3 totals 15 residues. From germline, CDR1 is SGHTA and CDR2 FQGNSA. The CDR3, as DNA: TGTGCCAGCAGCCTACTCGGGGGTTGGGCAGATACGCAGTATTTT. Translating it yields CASSLLGGWADTQYF.

The CDR3 loop is CASSTLQGNTEAFF. For the CDR3, the DNA is TGTGCCAGTAGTACCCTCCAGGGGAACACTGAAGCTTTCTTT. V and J are TRBV19 and TRBJ1-1, with D perhaps matching TRBD1 (5 bases). V lost 4 bases, J lost 1 base, and 10 bases lay in between. Germline loops: CDR1 LNHDA, CDR2 SQIVND (reference sequence). This CDR3 region has 14 residues.

The chain carries TRBV29-1 and TRBJ1-5; 9 positions match TRBD1. The trim removed 6 bases at V and 5 bases at J, leaving 11 bases unmatched. This CDR3 comprises 15 residues. The germline V gene encodes CDR1 SQVTM and CDR2 ANQGSEA. Written as DNA, the CDR3 is TGCAGCGTCAACGAGGGGACAGGGAGCCATCAGCCCCAGCATTTT. It translates to CSVNEGTGSHQPQHF.

This chain joins TRBV5-1 and TRBJ1-6; 9 nucleotides line up with TRBD1. The V gene's germline CDR1 is SGHRS and CDR2 YFSETQ. The J segment lost 10 bases and the V segment lost 0 bases, leaving 8 bases of the junction unmatched. The CDR3 runs 16 residues. CDR3 protein: CASSLAGTGFGSPLHF. DNA for the CDR3: TGCGCCAGCAGCTTGGCCGGGACAGGGTTTGGGTCACCCCTCCACTTT.

This clone showed up just once. The chain is built from TRBV7-8 and TRBJ2-7, with a tentative D call TRBD2 (6 bases). V was cut by 1 base and J by 1 base, with 14 bases left in between. This CDR3 spans 16 amino acids. Looked up from germline, CDR1 is SGHVS and CDR2 is FQNEAQ. For the CDR3, the DNA is TGTGCCAGCAGCTTAGGATCCAGCGGGTCTTCCTACGAGCAGTACTTC. It specifies CASSLGSSGSSYEQYF.

This sequence joins TRBV9 and TRBJ1-1, with TRBD1 matching 7 bases. The V segment lost 1 base and the J segment 2 bases; nucleotides outside the gene matches: 11. The CDR3 has 17 residues. The germline V gene encodes CDR1 SGDLS and CDR2 YYNGEE. CDR3 DNA: TGTGCCAGCAGCGTAAGTGTAGGGGGCGCGTCAAACACTGAAGCTTTCTTT. Residues: CASSVSVGGASNTEAFF.

The rearrangement uses TRBV27 and TRBJ2-1; TRBD2 might be the D (5 bases). This CDR3 is built from 14 residues. The V end lost 4 bases, the J end lost 2 bases, and 9 bases lay between the germline ends. Germline V gives CDR1 MNHEY, CDR2 SMNVEV (reference sequence). In DNA, the CDR3 is TGTGCCAGCAGTTGGACTGGGCCCTACAATGAGCAGTTCTTC. Translated: CASSWTGPYNEQFF.

The V gene is TRBV18, the J gene TRBJ2-3; D may be TRBD1 (5 bases). CDR3 length: 16 amino acids. The ends were cut back, 5 bases at V and 3 bases at J, with 18 bases in the middle. Germline CDR1 reads KGHSH; CDR2 reads LQKENI. Written as DNA, the CDR3 is TGTGCCAGCTCAACCTTAGAATTTAGGACAACAGATACGCAGTATTTT. This encodes CASSTLEFRTTDTQYF.

This chain uses TRBV6-2 or TRBV6-3 with TRBJ2-2, with 7 positions matching TRBD2. V lost 2 bases, J lost 2 bases, and 2 bases stayed unmatched. Germline CDR1 is MNHEY and CDR2 is SVGEGT. The CDR3 covers 15 residues. CDR3 coding DNA: TGTGCCAGCAGTTACGCGGGAGCCAACACCGGGGAGCTGTTTTTT. This sequence encodes CASSYAGANTGELFF.

V gene TRBV6-6 combines with J gene TRBJ2-7; 10 bases are shared with TRBD1. This CDR3 is built from 12 residues. Trimming at V came to 9 bases and at J to 6 bases, leaving 5 bases not matched to a gene. The germline gives CDR1 MNHNY, CDR2 SVGAGI (reference sequence). CDR3 in amino acids: CASRQGAGEQYF. As DNA, the CDR3 is TGTGCCAGTCGACAGGGGGCCGGCGAGCAGTACTTC.

In this sample, this clone turned up a few times. CDR3 sequence: CASSSGTSGYEQYF. Here the CDR3 DNA reads TGTGCCAGCAGCTCCGGGACTAGCGGCTACGAGCAGTACTTC. The chain combines TRBV7-6 with TRBJ2-7, with 11 bases that match TRBD2. The CDR3 consists of 14 residues. Germline V lookup: CDR1 SGHVS, CDR2 FNYEAQ. Trimming removed 4 bases from V and 3 bases from J; junction bases left unmatched: 2.